One and the same sample provided the 30 T cell receptor beta chains below, sequenced in a study of OX40 agonist ivuxolimab in advanced cancers. Sequencing was performed with immunoSEQ multiplex PCR; in TCRdb, only in-frame clones are kept and a portion is missing. The table shows some 80,000 clones, with more than 75% occurring only once. The sequencing used CD4+ or CD8+ T cells sorted from blood, collected in a trial of the OX40 agonist ivuxolimab. Source of these receptors: an adult with an advanced solid tumor such as melanoma, head and neck, liver or kidney cancer.

The rearrangement joins TRBV5-1 to TRBJ2-5, with TRBD2 identical over 7 bases. This CDR3 contains 14 residues. Germline loops: CDR1 SGHRS, CDR2 YFSETQ. V was pared by 3 bases and J by 4 bases, with 6 bases of the junction left unmatched. CDR3 DNA: TGCGCCAGCAGCTCGTGGGAGGGTGCAGAGACCCAGTACTTC. Translated, it gives CASSSWEGAETQYF.

The chain uses TRBV11-1 and TRBJ1-1; the D gene is possibly TRBD1 (5 bases). The V gene lost 2 bases and the J gene lost 2 bases, with 9 bases spanning the gap. CDR1 and CDR2 (germline): SGHAT, FQDESV (reference sequence). The CDR3 runs to 14 residues. The CDR3 DNA reads TGTGCCAGCAGCTTACAAGGACAAAACACTGAAGCTTTCTTT. Its protein is CASSLQGQNTEAFF.

There are a few counts of this clone. The V gene is TRBV9, the J gene TRBJ2-2, with 12 nucleotides matching TRBD2. J was trimmed by 7 bases and V by 4 bases; bases with no gene match: 5. The germline V gene encodes CDR1 SGDLS and CDR2 YYNGEE. This CDR3 spans 15 amino acids. The CDR3 reads CASSRLAGAVGELFF. CDR3 nucleotides: TGTGCCAGCAGCCGACTAGCGGGAGCGGTCGGGGAGCTGTTTTTT. The whole variable domain, filled in from reference TRBV9 and TRBJ2-2, reads DSGVTQTPKHLITATGQRVTLRCSPRSGDLSVYWYQQSLDQGLQFLIQYYNGEERAKGNILERFSAQQFPDLHSELNLSSLELGDSALYFCASSRLAGAVGELFFGEGSRLTVL.

DNA of the CDR3: TGTGCCAGCTCTAGACAGAGGAGGGAAAAACTGTTTTTT. Encoded protein: CASSRQRREKLFF. V usage is TRBV6-5 and J usage is TRBJ1-4, with a tentative D call TRBD1 (5 bases). CDR3 length: 13 residues. Germline values: CDR1 MNHEY, CDR2 SVGAGI. Trimming cost V 8 bases and J 8 bases, with 15 bases left between them.

In DNA, the CDR3 is TGTGCCAGCAATCTAAGCCCGTATGGCTACACCTTC. Protein sequence: CASNLSPYGYTF. This chain uses TRBV28 with TRBJ1-2; D is undetermined. CDR1 MDHEN and CDR2 SYDVKM come from the germline V gene. Trimming shortened V by 7 bases and J by 5 bases, and 11 bases separated the two germline ends. The CDR3 covers 12 residues.

V usage is TRBV7-3 and J usage is TRBJ2-1; tentatively, D is TRBD2 (7 bases). Trimming removed 1 base from V and 5 bases from J, with 12 bases in between. CDR3 length equals 15 residues. Germline CDR1 reads SGHTA; CDR2 reads FQGTGA. The CDR3 bases are TGTGCCAGCAGCTTAAGTCCCGGGGGGCACAATGAGCAGTTCTTC. Its protein is CASSLSPGGHNEQFF.

In this sample, this clone turned up once. The chain is built from TRBV29-1 and TRBJ1-5, with 7 bases identical to TRBD1. The germline gives CDR1 SQVTM, CDR2 ANQGSEA. V was pared by 5 bases and J by 2 bases, with 9 bases of the junction left unmatched. This CDR3 contains 15 residues. As DNA, the CDR3 is TGCAGCGTTTCCACCGACAGGGTTGGCAATCAGCCCCAGCATTTT. This gives the protein CSVSTDRVGNQPQHF. Looking up the rest from reference TRBV29-1 and TRBJ1-5 gives the full variable domain: SAVISQKPSRDICQRGTSLTIQCQVDSQVTMMFWYRQQPGQSLTLIATANQGSEATYESGFVIDKFPISRPNLTFSTLTVSNMSPEDSSIYLCSVSTDRVGNQPQHFGDGTRLSIL.

The chain combines TRBV18 with TRBJ2-5; D gene ambiguous. Germline V gene data show CDR1 as KGHSH and CDR2 as LQKENI. Trimming took off 2 bases at V and 2 bases at J, with 6 bases between the two ends. The CDR3 loop spans 13 amino acids. The CDR3 sequence is CASSPLGQETQYF. As DNA, the CDR3 is TGTGCCAGCTCACCATTGGGTCAAGAGACCCAGTACTTC.

The rearrangement uses TRBV11-3 and TRBJ1-1, with D perhaps matching TRBD1 (5 bases). V was cut by 1 base and J by 5 bases, with 11 bases left in between. The CDR3 runs 14 residues. The V gene's germline CDR1 is SGHNT and CDR2 YENEEA. CDR3 protein: CASSLGGPVTEAFF. As DNA, the CDR3 is TGTGCCAGCAGCTTAGGGGGCCCGGTGACTGAAGCTTTCTTT.

The V gene is TRBV5-1, the J gene TRBJ2-2, with D hard to call. V was pared by 4 bases and J by 5 bases, with 9 bases between. This CDR3 is built from 13 residues. Germline lookup yields CDR1 SGHRS and CDR2 YFSETQ. The CDR3 coding sequence is TGCGCCAGCAGCCCTGGTAATACCGGGGAGCTGTTTTTT. Residues: CASSPGNTGELFF. The full variable domain, with the rest looked up from reference TRBV5-1 and TRBJ2-2, is KAGVTQTPRYLIKTRGQQVTLSCSPISGHRSVSWYQQTPGQGLQFLFEYFSETQRNKGNFPGRFSGRQFSNSRSEMNVSTLELGDSALYLCASSPGNTGELFFGEGSRLTVL.

This chain links TRBV27 with TRBJ1-3; tentative D call: TRBD1 (5 bases). CDR3 size: 14 residues. V was trimmed by 3 bases and J by 0 bases, leaving 6 bases between them. Germline CDR1 MNHEY, CDR2 SMNVEV (reference sequence). CDR3 sequence reads: CASSLTVSGNTIYF. For the CDR3, the DNA is TGTGCCAGCAGTTTGACAGTCTCTGGAAACACCATATATTTT.

The rearrangement uses TRBV7-7 and TRBJ2-7, with TRBD2 identical over 13 bases. Trimming removed 5 bases from V and 4 bases from J; junction bases left unmatched: 5. The CDR3 extends over 15 amino acids. Germline values: CDR1 SSHAT, CDR2 FNYEAQ (reference sequence). The CDR3 nucleotides read TGTGCCAGCAGCCAAGGACTAGCGGGAGTTTACGAGCAGTACTTC. Translated: CASSQGLAGVYEQYF. Full variable domain (remainder filled in from reference TRBV7-7 and TRBJ2-7): GAGVSQSPRYKVTKRGQDVTLRCDPISSHATLYWYQQALGQGPEFLTYFNYEAQPDKSGLPSDRFSAERPEGSISTLTIQRTEQRDSAMYRCASSQGLAGVYEQYFGPGTRLTVT.

This sequence joins TRBV6-1 and TRBJ2-7; 8 nucleotides agree with TRBD1. Trimming took 5 bases from V and 7 from J; bases not matched to a gene: 10. CDR3 length: 14 amino acids. Germline V gene data show CDR1 as MNHNS and CDR2 as SASEGT. The DNA of the CDR3 is TGTGCCAGCAGTTGGAGGACAGGGTACTATGAGCAGTACGTC. Protein sequence: CASSWRTGYYEQYV.

In this sample, this clone turned up a few times. The CDR3 reads CASRRTGTGYNQPQHF. The DNA of the CDR3 is TGTGCCAGCAGGCGGACCGGGACAGGGTACAATCAGCCCCAGCATTTT. The rearrangement joins TRBV28 to TRBJ1-5, with TRBD1 matching over 9 bases. Unmatched junction bases numbered 9, after V lost 6 bases and J lost 3 bases. The germline gives CDR1 MDHEN, CDR2 SYDVKM. The CDR3 length is 16 residues.

This rearrangement joins TRBV5-6 to TRBJ1-2, with TRBD1 as a possible D gene (5 bases). V was pared by 4 bases and J by 6 bases, with 16 bases between. The CDR3 has 14 amino acids. In germline, CDR1 is SGHDT, CDR2 YYEEEE. Written as DNA, the CDR3 is TGTGCCAGCAGCCTGAGGGGCAGGCTAAATGGCTACACCTTC. Encoded protein: CASSLRGRLNGYTF.

The genes are TRBV7-9 and TRBJ2-3; TRBD2 matches 12 bases. Germline V CDR1 and CDR2: SEHNR, FQNEAQ (reference sequence). This CDR3 has 16 amino acids. Unmatched junction bases numbered 5, after V lost 3 bases and J lost 4 bases. The CDR3, as DNA: TGTGCCAGCAGCTTTGCTAGCGGGGGGGCATCAGATACGCAGTATTTT. Residues: CASSFASGGASDTQYF.

The V gene is TRBV6-5, the J gene TRBJ1-6; D ambiguous. V lost 0 bases and J 5 bases, leaving 11 bases between the germline ends. CDR3 length equals 16 residues. The V gene's germline CDR1 is MNHEY and CDR2 SVGAGI. CDR3 in DNA: TGTGCCAGCAGTTACTCACCTACAGCGGATAATTCACCCCTCCACTTT. Protein product: CASSYSPTADNSPLHF.

This chain uses TRBV11-3 with TRBJ1-1, with TRBD1 matching 7 bases. This CDR3 is 13 amino acids long. The germline V gene has CDR1 SGHNT and CDR2 YENEEA. Trimming took 3 bases from V and 4 from J; bases not matched to a gene: 2. CDR3 coding DNA: TGTGCCAGCAGCTTCGGGGACAGCACTGAAGCTTTCTTT. It translates to CASSFGDSTEAFF.

V gene TRBV11-2 combines with J gene TRBJ1-1; D remains ambiguous. The germline V gene encodes CDR1 SGHAT and CDR2 FQNNGV. Trimming cost V 7 bases and J 6 bases, with 15 bases left between them. The CDR3 is 13 residues long. CDR3 loop: CASTPLGGAEAFF. The CDR3 nucleotides read TGTGCCAGCACCCCTCTTGGTGGCGCTGAAGCTTTCTTT.

This clone was detected only once. The chain uses TRBV28 and TRBJ2-7; 8 bases align to TRBD2. The CDR3 runs 14 residues. V dropped 6 bases and J dropped 0; count of bases not matched to a gene: 4. In germline, CDR1 is MDHEN, CDR2 SYDVKM. The CDR3 sequence: CASRFSGNSYEQYF. The CDR3 bases are TGTGCCAGCAGATTTAGCGGGAACTCCTACGAGCAGTACTTC.

This chain connects TRBV28 to TRBJ2-5; TRBD2 might be the D (6 bases). The ends were cut back, 7 bases at V and 5 bases at J, with 14 bases in the middle. CDR1 and CDR2 from the germline V gene are MDHEN and SYDVKM. The CDR3 totals 13 residues. The CDR3 region has the DNA TGTGCCAGCAATCCTGGTGGGGGGGAGACCCAGTACTTC. This encodes CASNPGGGETQYF.

This chain links TRBV7-9 with TRBJ1-1; D remains unclear. The CDR3 has 14 residues. The V gene's germline CDR1 is SEHNR and CDR2 FQNEAQ (reference sequence). V was cut by 0 bases and J by 1 base, with 6 bases left in between. Written as DNA, the CDR3 is TGTGCCAGCAGCTTAGCGTCTCAGAACACTGAAGCTTTCTTT. This sequence encodes CASSLASQNTEAFF.

The J gene is TRBJ1-1, the V gene TRBV14; the D gene is possibly TRBD1 (6 bases). CDR1 SGHDN and CDR2 FVKESK come from the germline V gene. Trimming removed 3 bases from V and 8 bases from J, with 13 bases in between. This CDR3 comprises 13 residues. CDR3 in DNA: TGTGCCAGCAGCCAGAGTCGGGGGCCAGAAGCTTTCTTT. This gives the protein CASSQSRGPEAFF. Full variable domain (rest looked up from reference TRBV14 and TRBJ1-1): EAGVTQFPSHSVIEKGQTVTLRCDPISGHDNLYWYRRVMGKEIKFLLHFVKESKQDESGMPNNRFLAERTGGTYSTLKVQPAELEDSGVYFCASSQSRGPEAFFGQGTRLTVV.

This rearrangement joins TRBV6-5 to TRBJ1-1; no reliable D call. The CDR3 is made up of 16 amino acids. Trimming left V 0 bases short and J 0 bases short, with 11 bases between. Germline V gives CDR1 MNHEY, CDR2 SVGAGI. CDR3: CASSYSRGSLNTEAFF. The CDR3 DNA reads TGTGCCAGCAGTTACTCGCGCGGATCCCTGAACACTGAAGCTTTCTTT.

The chain combines TRBV30 with TRBJ2-3; 11 bases align to TRBD2. The CDR3 covers 14 residues. Germline V gene data show CDR1 as GTSNPN and CDR2 as SVGIG (reference sequence). V trimming: 5 bases; J trimming: 0 bases; junction bases outside the gene matches: 1. This chain's CDR3 is CAWGTSGSTDTQYF. CDR3 sequence (DNA): TGTGCCTGGGGGACTAGCGGAAGCACAGATACGCAGTATTTT. Full variable domain (remainder filled in from reference TRBV30 and TRBJ2-3): SQTIHQWPATLVQPVGSPLSLECTVEGTSNPNLYWYRQAAGRGLQLLFYSVGIGQISSEVPQNLSASRPQDRQFILSSKKLLLSDSGFYLCAWGTSGSTDTQYFGPGTRLTVL.

CDR3 nucleotide sequence: TGCGCCAGCAGCTTGGCAGGGGATAATACGCAGTATTTT. This sequence encodes CASSLAGDNTQYF. The chain is built from TRBV5-1 and TRBJ2-3; weak D call: TRBD1 (6 bases). Trimming shortened V by 0 bases and J by 7 bases, and 9 bases separated the two germline ends. CDR3 length: 13 residues. Looked up from germline, CDR1 is SGHRS and CDR2 is YFSETQ.

The chain combines TRBV29-1 with TRBJ1-4; no firm D call. The V and J ends lost 6 bases and 3 bases respectively, with 14 bases between them. The germline V gene encodes CDR1 SQVTM and CDR2 ANQGSEA. The CDR3 has 14 amino acids. CDR3 residues: CSVGRRGANEKLFF. DNA for the CDR3: TGCAGCGTCGGACGGCGCGGAGCTAATGAAAAACTGTTTTTT.

The chain has TRBV7-9 and TRBJ2-1, with no clear D. The germline V gene has CDR1 SEHNR and CDR2 FQNEAQ (reference sequence). The CDR3 is 12 amino acids. V was pared by 6 bases and J by 6 bases, with 9 bases between. CDR3 region: CASSPLRNEQFF. CDR3 DNA sequence: TGTGCCAGCAGTCCACTACGCAATGAGCAGTTCTTC.

The CDR3 DNA is TGTGCCAGCAGTTGGGGTGGTCAGACTAATGAAAAACTGTTTTTT. This codes for CASSWGGQTNEKLFF. The chain employs TRBV28 and TRBJ1-4; no clear D gene. Germline V CDR1 and CDR2: MDHEN, SYDVKM. This CDR3 is 15 amino acids long. V lost 4 bases, J lost 2 bases, and 11 bases lay in between.

The rearrangement joins TRBV7-7 to TRBJ2-3, with TRBD1 identical over 8 bases. Trimming at V came to 5 bases and at J to 2 bases, leaving 6 bases not matched to a gene. In germline, CDR1 is SSHAT, CDR2 FNYEAQ (reference sequence). The CDR3 spans 15 residues. The CDR3 loop reads CASSMGQAFTDTQYF. The CDR3 region has the DNA TGTGCCAGCAGCATGGGACAGGCGTTCACAGATACGCAGTATTTT. Supplemented by reference TRBV7-7 and TRBJ2-3, the full variable domain reads GAGVSQSPRYKVTKRGQDVTLRCDPISSHATLYWYQQALGQGPEFLTYFNYEAQPDKSGLPSDRFSAERPEGSISTLTIQRTEQRDSAMYRCASSMGQAFTDTQYFGPGTRLTVL.